The T cell receptor beta chain described here comes from a study of Tregs in tolerant kidney transplant recipients. The repertoire was sequenced with immunoSEQ multiplex PCR; TCRdb's copy has only in-frame clones and lacks some. The profile shows about 90,000 clones, 80% to 95% of them singletons. For this clone: The antigen remains unidentified.

V dropped 6 bases and J dropped 3; count of bases not matched to a gene: 4. This CDR3 region has 15 residues. In germline, CDR1 is SGHRS, CDR2 YFSETQ. Study outcomes and limitations: Activated donor B cell expansion appeared to reveal the most relevant donor-specific TCRbeta repertoire. The small number of patients limits these findings pending further validation.

Related graft donors supplied nonmyeloablative bone marrow transplants, and mixed chimerism was transient. Unstimulated Tregs (CD4+CD25+CD127-) and CD4+CD25- non-Tregs were sorted from PBMCs. This chain uses TRBV5-1 with TRBJ2-5; 14 bases align to TRBD2. This receptor was taken from a human patient who received a combined kidney and bone marrow transplant. The graft donor may have contributed some T cells. The sequences come from CD4+ T cells from blood (PBMCs), collected 12 months after the transplant. The CDR3 bases are TGCGCCAGCACGGGACTAGCGGGAGTGAAAGAGACCCAGTACTTC. Its translation is CASTGLAGVKETQYF. Complete variable domain (other parts from reference TRBV5-1 and TRBJ2-5): KAGVTQTPRYLIKTRGQQVTLSCSPISGHRSVSWYQQTPGQGLQFLFEYFSETQRNKGNFPGRFSGRQFSNSRSEMNVSTLELGDSALYLCASTGLAGVKETQYFGPGTRLLVL.